Listed below are T cell receptor beta chains from one sample, sequenced in a study of blood T cell repertoires in COVID-19. Only in-frame clones appear in the TCRdb table, and some are missing; sequencing was by immunoSEQ multiplex PCR. The sample has 110,000 to 150,000 clones, approximately 89% seen once; the top ten hold approximately 1.5%. Sequenced sample: peripheral blood. These receptors were taken from a woman aged 45-59 years with acute or convalescent COVID-19. Both conserved end residues are trimmed from each CDR3. The order of the fields is V gene, CDR3 protein.

TRBV21-1 ASTTTVNPGNPRTANYGYT
TRBV4-2 ASSQEGSENTEAF
TRBV24-1 ATSSGQGYHEQY
TRBV4-2 ASSRGQGANTGELF
TRBV28 ASRVSTNEKLF
TRBV11-3 ASSLGAGTYEQY
TRBV5-5 ASSLERSSNQPQH
TRBV5-1 ASSLAGATNEKLF
TRBV12-3/TRBV12-4 ASLRGANTEAF
TRBV2 ASSEQVLAGDEQY
TRBV18 ASSSGLLTYEQY
TRBV30 AWSGLTSGGTDTQY
TRBV9 ASSASPESYGYT
TRBV4-1 ASSLLTSGTYNEQF
TRBV9 ASSVRHTSGGASYNEQF
TRBV2 ASTRSGGYGEAF
TRBV7-8 ASSSYRTSGNEQF
TRBV5-4 ASSLRGQGNEKLF
TRBV6-4 ASSDNGRAYEQY
TRBV12-5 ASGLGGGGYT
TRBV2 ASSGLAGVQETQY
TRBV12-5 ASGPGGDTYEQY
TRBV27 ASSWGDGRTNEKLF
TRBV6-5 ASSDSSGSYNEQF
TRBV18 ASSPPTLPAH
TRBV28 ASSPTGRGSYNEQF
TRBV3-1/TRBV3-2 ASSFEGNTIY
TRBV13 ASSLQGVLSYNEQF
TRBV10-1 ASSAGTGLYGYT
TRBV19 ASSLPDRGITEAF
TRBV4-2 ASSQEGGGIQETQY
TRBV9 ASSPTEGNSPLH
TRBV20-1 SASTGSSYEQY
TRBV11-3 ASSLETLGGEQF
TRBV6-6 ASSGSGQGRFHPKVT
TRBV19 ASSISPPSGALSGELF
TRBV11-2 ASSEDSPSPLH
TRBV6-5 ASSYRTGANNSPLH
TRBV12-3/TRBV12-4 ASSPRQGGEQY
TRBV7-6 ASSPRSGTTSYEQY
TRBV7-6 ASSSLYAGATNEKLF
TRBV27 ASSLFGGPSTEAF
TRBV27 ASSPNIRRMNTEAF
TRBV27 ASSFGAGWYEQY
TRBV19 ASSSRRGRVQETQY
TRBV9 ASSGSGNYGYT
TRBV5-4 ASSEDRDSPLH
TRBV19 ASTKRVNFNEQF
TRBV3-1/TRBV3-2 ASSHDRTHEQF
TRBV5-6 ASSWTGDIYEQY
TRBV3-1/TRBV3-2 ASSQLGGETEAF
TRBV18 ASSPQNSGSYEQY